This passage covers 21 T cell receptor beta chains from one sample sequenced in a study of cytomegalovirus exposure and HLA in healthy donors. The study ran its PCR with 60 Vbeta and 13 Jbeta primers. This table comes from immunoSEQ multiplex PCR, and its TCRdb copy is limited to in-frame clones, with some not included. The table lists over 200,000 clones. What was sequenced was PBMCs. The receptors derive from a woman in her 30s in good health and CMV-seropositive.

V and J are TRBV19 and TRBJ1-1; the D gene is possibly TRBD1 (5 bases). The V and J ends lost 2 bases and 10 bases respectively, with 14 bases between them. Germline V CDR1 and CDR2: LNHDA, SQIVND (reference sequence). The CDR3 has 13 residues. CDR3 sequence: CASSITSWRGAFF. CDR3 DNA sequence: TGTGCCAGTAGTATAACGAGTTGGAGGGGAGCTTTCTTT. Full variable domain (remainder filled in from reference TRBV19 and TRBJ1-1): DGGITQSPKYLFRKEGQNVTLSCEQNLNHDAMYWYRQDPGQGLRLIYYSQIVNDFQKGDIAEGYSVSREKKESFPLTVTSAQKNPTAFYLCASSITSWRGAFFGQGTRLTVV.

This chain uses TRBV5-6 with TRBJ2-3; the D is unclear. CDR1 and CDR2 (germline): SGHDT, YYEEEE. V lost 4 bases to trimming and J lost 4 bases, with 10 bases between them. The CDR3 covers 13 residues. The CDR3 is CASSLAGSDTQYF. The CDR3 DNA reads as TGTGCCAGCAGCCTCGCAGGTTCAGATACGCAGTATTTT.

The chain couples TRBV28 to TRBJ2-7, with a possible D match to TRBD1 (6 bases). Trimming stripped 9 bases from V and 3 bases from J, with 9 bases between. Germline-derived CDR1 and CDR2 are MDHEN and SYDVKM. The CDR3 runs to 11 residues. CDR3 coding DNA: TGTGCCAGACAGGGTGGCTACGAGCAGTACTTC. Residues: CARQGGYEQYF.

The gene calls are TRBV5-6 and TRBJ1-5; TRBD1 aligns across 11 bases. With V trimmed by 0 bases and J by 1 base, 9 bases remained unmatched. There are 19 residues in the CDR3. Germline V gives CDR1 SGHDT, CDR2 YYEEEE. CDR3 in amino acids: CASSLARTGGWGSNQPQHF. The CDR3 nucleotides read TGTGCCAGCAGCTTGGCACGGACAGGGGGCTGGGGGAGCAATCAGCCCCAGCATTTT.

The V and J genes are TRBV19 and TRBJ2-1; 13 nucleotides align to TRBD2. The germline V gene encodes CDR1 LNHDA and CDR2 SQIVND (reference sequence). This CDR3 contains 17 residues. Germline trimming cut 0 bases from V and 5 bases from J; bases unmatched to any gene: 4. The CDR3 coding sequence is TGTGCCAGTAGTATAGAGATGGGACTAGCGGGGAACAATGAGCAGTTCTTC. Residues: CASSIEMGLAGNNEQFF.

The rearrangement joins TRBV7-2 to TRBJ2-5; 10 bases fit TRBD2. J lost 5 bases, V lost 1 base, and 10 bases had no gene match. This CDR3 has 17 residues. Germline assignment: CDR1 SGHTA and CDR2 FQGNSA. The DNA of the CDR3 is TGTGCCAGCAGCTTAGGTCTCAGGCTAGCGGGGGAGGAGACCCAGTACTTC. Translating gives CASSLGLRLAGEETQYF.

The chain joins TRBV6-5 to TRBJ2-7, with D uncertain. The CDR3 runs to 14 residues. V shed 0 bases and J shed 3 bases, with 9 bases lying between them. The germline gives CDR1 MNHEY, CDR2 SVGAGI. CDR3 region: CASSYSTAYYEQYF. CDR3 nucleotide sequence: TGTGCCAGCAGTTACTCGACTGCCTACTACGAGCAGTACTTC.

V is TRBV7-9 and J is TRBJ1-3; D remains ambiguous. The germline CDR1 and CDR2 sequences are SEHNR and FQNEAQ (reference sequence). This CDR3 has 14 amino acids. Trimming removed 6 bases at V and 5 bases at J, with 14 bases between. In nucleotides, the CDR3 is TGTGCCAGCAGGGGTCTAGGTTCGCGAAACACCATATATTTT. Protein product: CASRGLGSRNTIYF.

V is TRBV5-1 and J is TRBJ2-5; 10 nucleotides line up with TRBD1. Trimming took 5 bases from V and 5 from J; bases not matched to a gene: 9. This CDR3 contains 15 residues. The germline V gene encodes CDR1 SGHRS and CDR2 YFSETQ. CDR3 DNA sequence: TGCGCCAGCAGAGCCGGGACAGGGGTTAGGGAGACCCAGTACTTC. This encodes CASRAGTGVRETQYF.

CDR3 in amino acids: CASSQGVFLQAGANVLTF. The DNA of the CDR3 is TGCGCCAGCAGCCAAGGGGTGTTCCTCCAGGCTGGGGCCAACGTCCTGACTTTC. The V call is TRBV4-3, the J call TRBJ2-6; D unclear. CDR3 length: 18 residues. Per the germline V gene, CDR1 is LGHNA and CDR2 is YSLEER. The germline V and J ends were trimmed by 1 base and 2 bases, with 15 bases remaining between them.

This rearrangement joins TRBV4-3 to TRBJ2-7; tentatively, D is TRBD1 (7 bases). Germline values: CDR1 LGHNA, CDR2 YSLEER. The V end lost 2 bases, the J end lost 4 bases, and 24 bases lay between the germline ends. The CDR3 sequence is 18 residues long. The chain's CDR3 is CASSQSPAQGGFVYEQYF. The CDR3 DNA is TGCGCCAGCAGCCAAAGTCCTGCTCAGGGGGGATTTGTATACGAGCAGTACTTC.

The CDR3 here is CASTGDLETQYF. In DNA form, the CDR3 reads TGCGCCAGCACCGGGGATTTAGAGACCCAGTACTTC. The chain couples TRBV5-1 to TRBJ2-5; D may be TRBD2 (5 bases). CDR1 SGHRS and CDR2 YFSETQ come from the germline V gene. CDR3 length: 12 amino acids. The V end lost 6 bases, the J end lost 4 bases, and 10 bases lay between the germline ends.

V usage is TRBV6-6 and J usage is TRBJ1-2, with D possibly being TRBD1 (6 bases). V lost 6 bases and J 3 bases, leaving 14 bases between the germline ends. Germline loops: CDR1 MNHNY, CDR2 SVGAGI (reference sequence). The length of the CDR3 is 14 residues. CDR3 sequence: CASRLRTAYYGYTF. DNA for the CDR3: TGTGCCAGCAGGCTAAGGACAGCCTACTATGGCTACACCTTC.

The chain recombines TRBV27 with TRBJ2-3, with D perhaps TRBD1 (5 bases). Looked up from germline, CDR1 is MNHEY and CDR2 is SMNVEV (reference sequence). Trimming shortened V by 0 bases and J by 6 bases, and 10 bases separated the two germline ends. The CDR3 runs to 14 residues. The CDR3 region has the DNA TGTGCCAGCAGTTTATCGGCAGGGCGGGATACGCAGTATTTT. Translating gives CASSLSAGRDTQYF.

The chain carries TRBV7-9 and TRBJ2-7; TRBD2 aligns across 7 bases. From germline, CDR1 is SEHNR and CDR2 FQNEAQ (reference sequence). Unmatched junction bases numbered 11, after V lost 6 bases and J lost 3 bases. The CDR3 runs 15 residues. The CDR3 is CASSRSGTGFYEQYF. In DNA form, the CDR3 reads TGTGCCAGCAGTCGCAGCGGGACCGGCTTCTACGAGCAGTACTTC. Filled out from reference TRBV7-9 and TRBJ2-7, the complete variable domain reads DTGVSQNPRHKITKRGQNVTFRCDPISEHNRLYWYRQTLGQGPEFLTYFQNEAQLEKSRLLSDRFSAERPKGSFSTLEIQRTEQGDSAMYLCASSRSGTGFYEQYFGPGTRLTVT.

The chain is built from TRBV28 and TRBJ2-7; 8 bases are a match to TRBD1. The CDR3 loop spans 14 amino acids. V gave up 3 bases and J gave up 6 bases; unmatched junction bases: 7. Germline CDR1 and CDR2: MDHEN and SYDVKM. This chain's CDR3 is CASSFPGQVSEQYF. DNA for the CDR3: TGTGCCAGCAGTTTCCCGGGACAGGTTAGCGAGCAGTACTTC.

This chain connects TRBV11-3 to TRBJ1-1; 11 bases map to TRBD1. The CDR3 contains 13 residues. Germline-derived CDR1 and CDR2 are SGHNT and YENEEA. The ends lost 9 bases at V and 3 bases at J; junction bases unmatched: 3. The CDR3 is CARGQGADTEAFF. CDR3 DNA sequence: TGTGCCAGAGGACAGGGGGCTGACACTGAAGCTTTCTTT.

V is TRBV28 and J is TRBJ2-5; 7 nucleotides match TRBD1. This CDR3 comprises 13 residues. The germline CDR1 and CDR2 sequences are MDHEN and SYDVKM. Germline trimming cut 8 bases from V and 5 bases from J; bases unmatched to any gene: 8. CDR3 sequence (DNA): TGTGCCAGCGTTGCAGGGGGATCGGAGACCCAGTACTTC. Translating it yields CASVAGGSETQYF.

This sequence joins TRBV7-9 and TRBJ1-2; 7 nucleotides agree with TRBD1. The CDR3 totals 13 residues. The V segment lost 5 bases and the J segment 4 bases; nucleotides outside the gene matches: 4. CDR1 and CDR2 (germline): SEHNR, FQNEAQ (reference sequence). The CDR3 here is CASSQGQSYGYTF. The CDR3 coding sequence is TGTGCCAGCAGCCAGGGACAGAGCTATGGCTACACCTTC.

The CDR3 nucleotides read TGTGCCAGCAGAGAAGGGGGGGTGGGTCAGCCCCAGCATTTT. Its protein product is CASREGGVGQPQHF. The chain combines TRBV28 with TRBJ1-5; possibly TRBD1 for D (6 bases). CDR1 and CDR2 (germline): MDHEN, SYDVKM. CDR3 length: 14 amino acids. The V end was cut by 6 bases, the J end by 6 bases, with 15 bases between.

The rearrangement uses TRBV10-1 and TRBJ1-5; tentative D call: TRBD1 (5 bases). The CDR3 sequence is 13 residues long. Deletions cut 5 bases from V and 9 bases from J, with 14 bases between. Germline V CDR1 and CDR2: WNHNN, SYGVQD (reference sequence). CDR3 amino acids: CASSKDTVPPQHF. CDR3 coding DNA: TGCGCCAGCAGTAAGGACACAGTTCCGCCCCAGCATTTT.